This T cell receptor beta chain was identified during a study of T cell responses to AZD1222 COVID-19 vaccine. Study-wide findings and caveats: Spike-specific TCR breadth and depth both grew after two AZD1222 doses. Baseline seropositives among AZD1222 recipients totaled only 5 to 7. Reportedly, nearly half the spike-specific TCRs target unmutated variant regions. Donors skewed white British and female; clonal diversity was possibly underestimated.

Using immunoSEQ multiplex PCR, the repertoire was profiled, and TCRdb retains in-frame clones only, with some absent. The sample has over 95,000 clones; approximately 93% are singletons. Trimming took off 8 bases at V and 2 bases at J, with 9 bases between the two ends. This CDR3 comprises 13 residues. Germline CDR1 ENHRY, CDR2 SYGVKD. There are a few counts of this clone. Its cognate antigen is unknown. This chain uses TRBV10-3 with TRBJ1-4; possible D gene TRBD1, 5 bases. The sequence was collected from an adult in good health. The specimen comprised peripheral blood, sampled on day 0 of AZD1222 vaccination. CDR3 residues: CAIQGFTNEKLFF. CDR3 in DNA: TGTGCCATCCAGGGTTTTACTAATGAAAAACTGTTTTTT.